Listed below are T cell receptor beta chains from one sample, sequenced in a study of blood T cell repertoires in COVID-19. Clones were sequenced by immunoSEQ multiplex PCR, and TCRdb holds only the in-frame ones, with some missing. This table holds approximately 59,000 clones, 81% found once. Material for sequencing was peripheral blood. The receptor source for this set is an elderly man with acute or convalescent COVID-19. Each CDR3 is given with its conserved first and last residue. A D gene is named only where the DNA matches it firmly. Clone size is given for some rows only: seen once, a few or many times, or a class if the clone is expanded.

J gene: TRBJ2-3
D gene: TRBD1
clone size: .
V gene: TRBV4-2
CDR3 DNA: TGTGCCAGCAGCCAGCTCCACAGGGGTACAGATACGCAGTATTTT
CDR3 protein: CASSQLHRGTDTQYF

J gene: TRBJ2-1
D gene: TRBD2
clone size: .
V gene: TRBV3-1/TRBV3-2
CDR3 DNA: TGTGCCAGCAGCCAAGGCGGGCTAGCGGGACGTGAGCAGTTCTTC
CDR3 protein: CASSQGGLAGREQFF

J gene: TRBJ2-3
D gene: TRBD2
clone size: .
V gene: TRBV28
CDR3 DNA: TGTGCCAGCAGTTTTCCACTAGCGGGAGGGCGCGATACGCAGTATTTT
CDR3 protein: CASSFPLAGGRDTQYF

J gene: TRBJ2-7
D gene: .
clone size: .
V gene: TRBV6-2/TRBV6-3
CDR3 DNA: TGTGCCAGCAGTTTCCCCCCACTAGTTCGCGCCTACGAGCAGTACTTC
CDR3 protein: CASSFPPLVRAYEQYF

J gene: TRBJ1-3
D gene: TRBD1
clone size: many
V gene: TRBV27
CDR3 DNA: TGTGCCAGCAGAACGACAGGGATCTCTGGAAACACCATATATTTT
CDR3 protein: CASRTTGISGNTIYF

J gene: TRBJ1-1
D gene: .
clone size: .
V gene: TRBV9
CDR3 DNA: TGTGCCAGCAGCGCCACCTCAGGGTGGCCTGAAGCTTTCTTT
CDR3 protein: CASSATSGWPEAFF

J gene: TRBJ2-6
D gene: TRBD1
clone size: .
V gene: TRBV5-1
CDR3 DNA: TGCGCCAGCAGCTTGTTCTTCCAGGGGGCGCCTGGGGCCAACGTCCTGACTTTC
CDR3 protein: CASSLFFQGAPGANVLTF

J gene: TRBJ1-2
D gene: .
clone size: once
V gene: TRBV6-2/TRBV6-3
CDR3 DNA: TGTGCCAGCAGTTACGGTAGCACTACATATGGCTACACCTTC
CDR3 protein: CASSYGSTTYGYTF

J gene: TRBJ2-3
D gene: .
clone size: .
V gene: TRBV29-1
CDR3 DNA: TGCAGCGCCCCGAGTCCCCCAGATACGCAGTATTTT
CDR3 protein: CSAPSPPDTQYF

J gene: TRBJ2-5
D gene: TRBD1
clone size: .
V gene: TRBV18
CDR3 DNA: TGTGCCAGCTCACCAAACTTGGGACAGGGCAATCAAGAGACCCAGTACTTC
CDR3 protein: CASSPNLGQGNQETQYF

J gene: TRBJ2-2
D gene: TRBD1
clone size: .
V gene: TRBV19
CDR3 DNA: TGTGCCAGTAGTATTGGGGGACAGACCGGGGAGCTGTTTTTT
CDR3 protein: CASSIGGQTGELFF

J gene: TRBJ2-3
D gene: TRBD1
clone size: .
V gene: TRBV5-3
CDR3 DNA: TGTGCCAGAAGCTGCCCGGGACAGGGTGATACAGATACGCAGTATTTT
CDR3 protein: CARSCPGQGDTDTQYF

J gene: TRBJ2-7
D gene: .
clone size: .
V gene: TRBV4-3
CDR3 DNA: TGCGCCAGCAGCCAAGATACTACGGGAACCACCTACGAGCAGTACTTC
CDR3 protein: CASSQDTTGTTYEQYF

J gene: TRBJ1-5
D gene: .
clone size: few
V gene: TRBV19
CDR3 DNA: TGTGCCAGTAGTATAATCAGCCTTGGGGAGGGTGATCAGCCCCAGCATTTT
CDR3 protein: CASSIISLGEGDQPQHF

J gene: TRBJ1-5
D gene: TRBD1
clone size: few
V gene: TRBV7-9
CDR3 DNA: TGTGCCAGCAGCCCCACCGGGACAGGGAATCAGCCCCAGCATTTT
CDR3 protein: CASSPTGTGNQPQHF

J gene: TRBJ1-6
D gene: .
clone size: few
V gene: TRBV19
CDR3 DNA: TGTGCCAGTAGTATAAGCAAGAATTCACCCCTCCACTTT
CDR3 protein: CASSISKNSPLHF

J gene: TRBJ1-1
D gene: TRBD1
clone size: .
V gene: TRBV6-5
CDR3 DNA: TGTGCCAGCAGTTATTGGACCGGGACAGGGGACACTGAAGCTTTCTTT
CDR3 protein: CASSYWTGTGDTEAFF

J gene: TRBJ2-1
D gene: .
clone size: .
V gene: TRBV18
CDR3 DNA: TGTGCCAGCTCACGGGCAGGGTCCGGTGAGCAGTTCTTC
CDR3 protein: CASSRAGSGEQFF

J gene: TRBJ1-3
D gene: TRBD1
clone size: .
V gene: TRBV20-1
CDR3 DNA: TGCAGTGCTAGTGGCCGGGACAGGCATCTGAACACCATATATTTT
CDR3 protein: CSASGRDRHLNTIYF

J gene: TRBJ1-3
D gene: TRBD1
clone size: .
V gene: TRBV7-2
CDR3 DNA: TGTGCCAGCAGCTTGGTTCAGGGGGGAGGAAACACCATATATTTT
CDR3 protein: CASSLVQGGGNTIYF

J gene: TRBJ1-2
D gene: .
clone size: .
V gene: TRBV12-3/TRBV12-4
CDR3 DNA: TGTGCCAGCAGTTTTGAGGCGGCGGAGTACACCTTC
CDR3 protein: CASSFEAAEYTF

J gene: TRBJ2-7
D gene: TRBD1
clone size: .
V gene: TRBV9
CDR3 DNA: TGTGCCAGCAGCGTGGGGACAGGGAGCTCCTACGAGCAGTACTTC
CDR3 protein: CASSVGTGSSYEQYF